A single sample is the source of the 8 T cell receptor beta chains below, sequenced in a study of regulatory T cells in long-lasting Graves disease. TCR beta libraries were built with iRepertoire HTBI primers and Arm-PCR of CDR3 regions. TCRdb re-analysed the multiplex PCR reads in MiXCR, keeping a single row per CDR3 protein. The sample lists a few hundred thousand distinct CDR3 sequences; around 20% were seen once. The time point is: persistent/refractory GD, antithyroid drugs over 5 years with positive TRAb. RNA extracted from PBMCs served as the sequencing template. Source: peripheral blood mononuclear cells (PBMCs), taken when the disease was refractory, from a patient treated with antithyroid drugs. These receptors originate from a female donor with Graves disease.

The J gene is TRBJ2-7, the V gene TRBV7-2, with 7 bases that match TRBD2. V was pared by 3 bases and J by 1 base, with 6 bases of the junction left unmatched. The CDR3 spans 15 residues. Germline values: CDR1 SGHTA, CDR2 FQGNSA. CDR3 loop: CASSFIPGGSYEQYF. In DNA, the CDR3 is TGTGCCAGCAGCTTTATCCCCGGGGGGTCCTACGAGCAGTACTTC.

This clonotype was observed a single time. This may be a read error, as it is one base from a much larger clone. This rearrangement joins TRBV14 to TRBJ1-4, with TRBD1 as a possible D gene (6 bases). The CDR3 runs 13 residues. Germline V lookup: CDR1 SGHDN, CDR2 FVKESK. The ends were cut back, 7 bases at V and 11 bases at J, with 17 bases in the middle. Written as DNA, the CDR3 is TGTGCCAGCAACCCGTTGACAGGTTCTAAACTGTTTTTT. As protein: CASNPLTGSKLFF.

This clonotype was detected many times. The rearrangement uses TRBV2 and TRBJ1-1; no clear D. CDR3 length equals 13 residues. The V end was cut by 7 bases, the J end by 1 base, with 10 bases between. Per germline, CDR1 SNHLY and CDR2 FYNNEI. The CDR3 DNA is TGTGCCAGCATATTGCGGCAGAACACTGAAGCTTTCTTT. Translated: CASILRQNTEAFF.

This clonotype has a count of ten or more. The chain is built from TRBV7-9 and TRBJ2-7; 12 nucleotides agree with TRBD2. Looked up from germline, CDR1 is SEHNR and CDR2 is FQNEAQ (reference sequence). J was trimmed by 3 bases and V by 5 bases; bases with no gene match: 5. The CDR3 is made up of 15 amino acids. Written as DNA, the CDR3 is TGTGCCAGCAGCCCCCTAGCGGGAGGGCTCTACGAGCAGTACTTC. It yields the protein CASSPLAGGLYEQYF. Filled out from reference TRBV7-9 and TRBJ2-7, the complete variable domain reads DTGVSQNPRHKITKRGQNVTFRCDPISEHNRLYWYRQTLGQGPEFLTYFQNEAQLEKSRLLSDRFSAERPKGSFSTLEIQRTEQGDSAMYLCASSPLAGGLYEQYFGPGTRLTVT.

Ten or more counts support this clonotype. V usage is TRBV2 and J usage is TRBJ1-5; the match to TRBD1 covers 7 bases. Trimming cost V 6 bases and J 0 bases; bases outside gene matches: 5. The V gene's germline CDR1 is SNHLY and CDR2 FYNNEI. CDR3 size: 15 residues. CDR3 sequence (DNA): TGTGCCAGCAGGGAGACAGGGTTTAGCAATCAGCCCCAGCATTTT. This encodes CASRETGFSNQPQHF.

This clonotype was observed at least ten times. The chain couples TRBV6-5 to TRBJ2-7; no clear D gene. The CDR3 spans 13 residues. V was trimmed by 2 bases and J by 2 bases, leaving 7 bases between them. Germline values: CDR1 MNHEY, CDR2 SVGAGI. The CDR3 DNA reads TGTGCCAGCAGTTACGGCGAAACCTACGAGCAGTACTTC. It specifies CASSYGETYEQYF.

The CDR3 region has the DNA TGCAGTGCCTTCGGCAGTTTGTACGAGCAGTACTTC. This gives the protein CSAFGSLYEQYF. The chain recombines TRBV20-1 with TRBJ2-7; no clear D. V lost 6 bases and J lost 4, with 13 bases in between. This CDR3 spans 12 amino acids. CDR1 is DFQATT and CDR2 is SNEGSKA in the germline V gene (reference sequence).

The gene calls are TRBV2 and TRBJ2-1; TRBD2 aligns across 8 bases. The germline CDR1 and CDR2 sequences are SNHLY and FYNNEI. The CDR3 sequence is 14 residues long. V lost 8 bases, J lost 8 bases, and 11 bases stayed unmatched. This CDR3 reads CASGLAGLRDEQFF. In nucleotides, the CDR3 is TGTGCCAGCGGCTTAGCGGGACTTAGGGATGAGCAGTTCTTC.